The source of this TCR beta chain is a study of response to subunit inactivated influenza vaccine. MiXCR, run by TCRdb on the RT-PCR reads, gives a single entry per CDR3 protein. The sample gives approximately 500,000 distinct CDR3 sequences, approximately 20% of which show up once; approximately 3% is in the top ten. This clonotype was counted between two and nine times. These records were also assigned to another study, of T cells expressing NK-cell markers. This second study says: cDNA encoding TCR beta was synthesized via 5'RACE template switching incorporating UMIs. These same clonotypes (in a few donors) also led the CD3+CD56-NKG2C+ fraction.

The specimen was CD4+ T cells sorted from PBMCs, collected approximately 13 days after vaccination. The sequence was collected from a man aged 45 to 65 who received an inactivated influenza vaccine.

The CDR3 DNA reads as TGCAGCGTAAAGGGACTGACTATGAACACTGAAGCTTTCTTT. Its translation is CSVKGLTMNTEAFF. The V gene is TRBV29-1, the J gene TRBJ1-1; weak D call: TRBD1 (5 bases). The CDR3 spans 14 residues. Looked up from germline, CDR1 is SQVTM and CDR2 is ANQGSEA. Deletions cut 6 bases from V and 0 bases from J, with 14 bases between.